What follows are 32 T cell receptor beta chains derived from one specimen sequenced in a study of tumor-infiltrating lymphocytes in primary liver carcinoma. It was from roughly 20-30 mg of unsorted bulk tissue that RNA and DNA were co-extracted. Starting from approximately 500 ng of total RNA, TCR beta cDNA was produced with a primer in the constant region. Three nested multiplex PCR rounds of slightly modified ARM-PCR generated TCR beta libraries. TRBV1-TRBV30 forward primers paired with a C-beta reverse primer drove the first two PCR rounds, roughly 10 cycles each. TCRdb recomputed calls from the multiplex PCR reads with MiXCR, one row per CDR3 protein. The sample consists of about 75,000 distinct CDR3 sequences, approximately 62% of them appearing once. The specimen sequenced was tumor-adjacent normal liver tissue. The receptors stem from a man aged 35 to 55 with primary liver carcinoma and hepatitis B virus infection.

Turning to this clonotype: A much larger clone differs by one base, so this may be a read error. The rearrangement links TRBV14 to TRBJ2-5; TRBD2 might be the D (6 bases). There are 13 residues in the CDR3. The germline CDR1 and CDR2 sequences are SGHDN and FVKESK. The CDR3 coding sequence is TGTGTCAGCAGTTCTACGCCCGGGGGGACCCAGTACTTC. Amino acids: CVSSSTPGGTQYF.

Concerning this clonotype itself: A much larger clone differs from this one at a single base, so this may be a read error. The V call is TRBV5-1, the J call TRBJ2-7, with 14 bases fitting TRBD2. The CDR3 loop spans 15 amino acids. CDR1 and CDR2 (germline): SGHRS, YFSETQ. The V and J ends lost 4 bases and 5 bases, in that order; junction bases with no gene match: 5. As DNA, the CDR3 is TGCGCCAGCAGCCCGGGACTAGCGGGAGACCACGAGCAGTACTTC. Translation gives CASSPGLAGDHEQYF.

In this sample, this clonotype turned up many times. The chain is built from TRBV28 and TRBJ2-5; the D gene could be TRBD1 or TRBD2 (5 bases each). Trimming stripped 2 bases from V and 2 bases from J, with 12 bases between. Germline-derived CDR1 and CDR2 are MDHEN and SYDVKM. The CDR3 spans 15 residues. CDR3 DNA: TGTGCCAGCAGTTTAAATTCGAGGGGACAAGAGACCCAGTACTTC. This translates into CASSLNSRGQETQYF.

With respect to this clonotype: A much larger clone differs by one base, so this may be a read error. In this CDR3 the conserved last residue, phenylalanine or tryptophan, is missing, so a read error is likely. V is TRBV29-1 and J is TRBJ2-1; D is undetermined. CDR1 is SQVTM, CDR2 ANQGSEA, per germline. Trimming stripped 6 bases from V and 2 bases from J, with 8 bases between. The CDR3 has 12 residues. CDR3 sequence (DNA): TGCAGCGTCACCCTTACCTACAATGAGCAGTTCTTA. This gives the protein CSVTLTYNEQFL.

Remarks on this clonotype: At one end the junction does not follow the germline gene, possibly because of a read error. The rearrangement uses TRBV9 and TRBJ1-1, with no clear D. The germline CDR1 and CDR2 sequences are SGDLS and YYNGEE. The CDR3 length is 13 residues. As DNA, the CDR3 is TGTGCCAGCAACGTAGCGGGGAACACTGAAGCTTTCTTT. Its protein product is CASNVAGNTEAFF.

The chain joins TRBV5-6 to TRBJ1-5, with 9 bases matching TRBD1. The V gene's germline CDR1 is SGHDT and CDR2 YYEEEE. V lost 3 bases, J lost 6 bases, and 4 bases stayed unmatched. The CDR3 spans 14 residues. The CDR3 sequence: CASSYGQGSQPQHF. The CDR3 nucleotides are TGTGCCAGCAGCTACGGACAGGGGAGTCAGCCCCAGCATTTT.

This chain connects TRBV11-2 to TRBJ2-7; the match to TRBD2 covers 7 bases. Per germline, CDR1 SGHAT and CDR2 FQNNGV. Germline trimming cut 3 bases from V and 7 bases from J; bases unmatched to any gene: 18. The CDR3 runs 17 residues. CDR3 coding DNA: TGTGCCAGCAGCTTTCGGACTAGTAGGAGGGCCGGCTATGAGCAGTACTTC. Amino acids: CASSFRTSRRAGYEQYF.

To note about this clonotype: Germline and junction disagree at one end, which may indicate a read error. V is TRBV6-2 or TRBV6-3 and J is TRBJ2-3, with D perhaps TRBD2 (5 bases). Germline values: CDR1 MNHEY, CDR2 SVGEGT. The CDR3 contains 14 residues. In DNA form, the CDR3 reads TGCGCCAGCAGTCCGAGAGGGTTTCAAGATACGAAGTATTTT. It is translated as CASSPRGFQDTKYF.

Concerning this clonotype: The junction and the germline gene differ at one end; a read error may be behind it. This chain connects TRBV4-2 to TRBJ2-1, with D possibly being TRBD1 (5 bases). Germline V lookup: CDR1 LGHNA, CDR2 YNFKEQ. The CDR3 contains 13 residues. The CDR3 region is CASSHVRVGEQSF. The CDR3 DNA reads TGTGCTAGCAGCCATGTCAGGGTCGGCGAGCAGTCCTTC.

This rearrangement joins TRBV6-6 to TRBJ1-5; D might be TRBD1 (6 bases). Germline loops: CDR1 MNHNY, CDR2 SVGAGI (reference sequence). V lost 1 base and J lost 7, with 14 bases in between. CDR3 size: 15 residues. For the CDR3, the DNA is TGTGCCAGCAGTTACTTTGGGGGGCCGGGGCAGCCCCAGCATTTT. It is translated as CASSYFGGPGQPQHF.

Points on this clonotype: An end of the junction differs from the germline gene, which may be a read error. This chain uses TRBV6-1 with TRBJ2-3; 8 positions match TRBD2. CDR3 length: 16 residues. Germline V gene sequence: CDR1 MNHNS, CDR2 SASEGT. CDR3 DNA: TGTACCAGCAGTCGCCAAGCGGGAGCCCTCGACGATACGCAGTATTTT. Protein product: CTSSRQAGALDDTQYF.

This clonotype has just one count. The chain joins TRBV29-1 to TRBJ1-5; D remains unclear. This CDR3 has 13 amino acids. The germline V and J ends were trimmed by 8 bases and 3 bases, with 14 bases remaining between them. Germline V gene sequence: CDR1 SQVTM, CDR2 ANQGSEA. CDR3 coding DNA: TGCAGCATTGTCGGTCAGATCAATCAGCCCCAGCATTTT. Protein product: CSIVGQINQPQHF. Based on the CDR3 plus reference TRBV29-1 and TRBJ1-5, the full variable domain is SAVISQKPSRDICQRGTSLTIQCQVDSQVTMMFWYRQQPGQSLTLIATANQGSEATYESGFVIDKFPISRPNLTFSTLTVSNMSPEDSSIYLCSIVGQINQPQHFGDGTRLSIL.

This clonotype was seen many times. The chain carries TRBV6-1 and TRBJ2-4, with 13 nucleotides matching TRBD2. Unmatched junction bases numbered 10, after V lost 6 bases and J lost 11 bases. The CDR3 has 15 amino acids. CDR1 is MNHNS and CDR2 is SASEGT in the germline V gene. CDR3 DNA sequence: TGTGCCAGCAGAACCGAGGGACTAGCGGGGTCCCTTCAGTACTTC. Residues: CASRTEGLAGSLQYF.

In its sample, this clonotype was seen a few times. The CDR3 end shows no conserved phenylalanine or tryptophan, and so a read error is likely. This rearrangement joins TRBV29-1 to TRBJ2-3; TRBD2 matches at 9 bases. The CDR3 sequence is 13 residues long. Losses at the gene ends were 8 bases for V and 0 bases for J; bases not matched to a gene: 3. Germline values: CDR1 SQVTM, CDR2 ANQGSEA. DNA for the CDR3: TGCAGCTGTAGCGGGAGTAGCACAGATACGCAGTATTAT. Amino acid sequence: CSCSGSSTDTQYY.

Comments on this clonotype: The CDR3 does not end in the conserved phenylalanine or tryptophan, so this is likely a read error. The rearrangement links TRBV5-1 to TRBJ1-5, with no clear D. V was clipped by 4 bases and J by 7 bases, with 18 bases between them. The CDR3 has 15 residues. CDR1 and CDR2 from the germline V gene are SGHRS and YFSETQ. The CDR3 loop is CASSRDPSVEQPQHS. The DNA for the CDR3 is TGCGCCAGCAGCCGGGATCCGTCAGTCGAACAGCCCCAGCATTCT.

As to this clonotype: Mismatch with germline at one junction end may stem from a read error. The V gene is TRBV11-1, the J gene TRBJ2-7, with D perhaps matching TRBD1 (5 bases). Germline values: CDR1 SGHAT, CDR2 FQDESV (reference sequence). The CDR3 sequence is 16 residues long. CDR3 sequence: CASSLSDARAGDEQYF. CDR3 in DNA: TGTGCCAGTAGCTTGTCGGACGCCAGGGCAGGCGACGAGCAGTACTTC. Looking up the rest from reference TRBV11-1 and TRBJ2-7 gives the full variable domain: EAEVAQSPRYKITEKSQAVAFWCDPISGHATLYWYRQILGQGPELLVQFQDESVVDDSQLPKDRFSAERLKGVDSTLKIQPAELGDSAMYLCASSLSDARAGDEQYFGPGTRLTVT.

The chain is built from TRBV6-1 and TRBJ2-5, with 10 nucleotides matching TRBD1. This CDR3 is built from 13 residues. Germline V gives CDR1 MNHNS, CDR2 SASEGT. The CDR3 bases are TGTGTCAGAGGCGACAGGGGGCGTGAGACCCAGTACTTC. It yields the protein CVRGDRGRETQYF.

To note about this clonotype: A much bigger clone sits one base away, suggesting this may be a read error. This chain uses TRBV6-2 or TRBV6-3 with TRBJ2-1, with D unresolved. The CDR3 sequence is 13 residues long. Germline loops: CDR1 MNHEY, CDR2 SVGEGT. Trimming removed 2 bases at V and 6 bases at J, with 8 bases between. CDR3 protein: CASSYETRNEQFF. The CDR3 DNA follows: TGTGCCAGCAGTTACGAGACTCGCAATGAGCAGTTCTTC.

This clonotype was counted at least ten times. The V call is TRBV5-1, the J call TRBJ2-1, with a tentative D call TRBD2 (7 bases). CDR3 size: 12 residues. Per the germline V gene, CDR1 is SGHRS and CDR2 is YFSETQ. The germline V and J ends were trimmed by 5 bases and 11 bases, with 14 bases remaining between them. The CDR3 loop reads CASSSAGDKQFF. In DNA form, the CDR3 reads TGCGCCAGCAGTTCCGCGGGGGACAAGCAGTTCTTC.

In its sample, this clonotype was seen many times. CDR3 region: CSVARQGSNTEAFF. The CDR3 coding sequence is TGCAGCGTTGCAAGACAGGGGTCTAACACTGAAGCTTTCTTT. This rearrangement joins TRBV29-1 to TRBJ1-1, with 8 positions matching TRBD1. The ends lost 4 bases at V and 2 bases at J; junction bases unmatched: 6. The CDR3 covers 14 residues. Per the germline V gene, CDR1 is SQVTM and CDR2 is ANQGSEA.

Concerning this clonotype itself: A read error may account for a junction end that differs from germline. This CDR3 reads CSVWTNYEQYF. CDR3 bases: TGCAGCGTCTGGACAAACTACGAGCAGTACTTT. J is TRBJ2-7 and V is TRBV29-1; TRBD1 might be the D (5 bases). Looked up from germline, CDR1 is SQVTM and CDR2 is ANQGSEA. The CDR3 is 11 amino acids.

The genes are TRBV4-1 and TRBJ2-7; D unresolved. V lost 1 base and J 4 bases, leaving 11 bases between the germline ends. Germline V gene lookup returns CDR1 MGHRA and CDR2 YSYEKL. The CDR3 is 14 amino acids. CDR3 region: CASSQVGTYYEQYF. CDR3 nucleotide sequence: TGCGCCAGCAGCCAAGTCGGTACTTATTACGAGCAGTACTTC.

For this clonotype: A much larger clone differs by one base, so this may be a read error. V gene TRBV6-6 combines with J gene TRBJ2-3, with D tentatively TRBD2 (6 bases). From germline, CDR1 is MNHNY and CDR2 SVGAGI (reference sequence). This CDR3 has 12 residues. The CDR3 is CDSKGGTDTQYF. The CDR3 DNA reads TGTGACAGCAAGGGAGGAACAGATACGCAGTATTTT.

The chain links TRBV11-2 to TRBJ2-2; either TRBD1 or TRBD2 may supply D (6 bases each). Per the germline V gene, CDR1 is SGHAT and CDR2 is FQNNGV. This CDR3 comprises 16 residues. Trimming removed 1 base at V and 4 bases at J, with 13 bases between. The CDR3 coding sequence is TGTGCCAGCAGCTTAGTAGGGGGGAGCGGCACCGGGGAGCTGTTTTTT. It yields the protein CASSLVGGSGTGELFF.

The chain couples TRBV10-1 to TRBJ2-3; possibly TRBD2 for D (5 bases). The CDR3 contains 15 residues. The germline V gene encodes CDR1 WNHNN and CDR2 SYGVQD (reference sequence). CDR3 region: CPSSPVGTSTDTQYF. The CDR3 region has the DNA TGCCCTAGCAGTCCAGTCGGAACTAGCACAGATACGCAGTATTTT.

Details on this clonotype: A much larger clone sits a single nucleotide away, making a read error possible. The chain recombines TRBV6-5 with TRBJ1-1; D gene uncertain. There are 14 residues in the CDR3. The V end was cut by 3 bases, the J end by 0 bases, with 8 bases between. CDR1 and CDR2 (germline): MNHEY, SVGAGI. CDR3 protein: CASSYGEVNTEAFF. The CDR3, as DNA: TGTGCCAGCAGTTATGGGGAGGTGAACACTGAAGCTTTCTTT.

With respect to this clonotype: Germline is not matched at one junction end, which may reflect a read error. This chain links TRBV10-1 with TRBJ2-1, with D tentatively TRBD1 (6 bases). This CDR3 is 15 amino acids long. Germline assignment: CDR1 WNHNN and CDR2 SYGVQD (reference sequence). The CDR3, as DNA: TGCGCCAGCAGCCCCTGGACAGCGGATTACAATGTGCAGTTCTTC. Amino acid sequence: CASSPWTADYNVQFF.

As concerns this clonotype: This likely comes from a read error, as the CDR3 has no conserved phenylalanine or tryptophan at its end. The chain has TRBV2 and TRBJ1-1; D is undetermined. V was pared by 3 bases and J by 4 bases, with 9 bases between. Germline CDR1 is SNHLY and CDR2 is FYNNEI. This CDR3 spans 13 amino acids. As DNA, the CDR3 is TGTGCCAGCAGTGAGAATGGGGTCACTGAAGCTTTCCTT. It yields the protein CASSENGVTEAFL.

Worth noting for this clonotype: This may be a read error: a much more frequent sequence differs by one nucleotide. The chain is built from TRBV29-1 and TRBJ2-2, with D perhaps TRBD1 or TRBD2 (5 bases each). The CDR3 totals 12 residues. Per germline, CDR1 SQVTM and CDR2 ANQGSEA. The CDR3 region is CSVWQDTGELLF. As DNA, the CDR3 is TGCAGCGTTTGGCAGGACACCGGGGAGCTGCTTTTT.

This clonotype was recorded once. In DNA, the CDR3 is TGCAGCGCCTCAACTGGGCGGGCGGAGACCCAGTACTTC. This gives the protein CSASTGRAETQYF. This chain connects TRBV29-1 to TRBJ2-5; TRBD2 might be the D (5 bases). Deletions cut 7 bases from V and 5 bases from J, with 17 bases between. There are 13 residues in the CDR3. From germline, CDR1 is SQVTM and CDR2 ANQGSEA.

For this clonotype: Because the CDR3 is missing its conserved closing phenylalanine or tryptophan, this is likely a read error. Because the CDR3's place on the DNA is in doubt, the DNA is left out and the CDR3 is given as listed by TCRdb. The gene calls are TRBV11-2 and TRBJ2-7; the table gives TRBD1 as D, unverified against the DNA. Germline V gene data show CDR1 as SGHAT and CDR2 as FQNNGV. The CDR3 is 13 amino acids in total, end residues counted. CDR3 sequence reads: CASSLGSGGEQHS.

The CDR3 reads CASHSGSSYEQFF. The CDR3 DNA follows: TGCGCCAGCCATAGCGGTAGCTCATACGAGCAGTTCTTC. The chain couples TRBV5-1 to TRBJ2-7; perhaps TRBD2 as D (6 bases). The DNA end is more similar to TRBJ2-1, so the J call may be wrong. The CDR3 loop spans 13 amino acids. Germline V CDR1 and CDR2: SGHRS, YFSETQ.